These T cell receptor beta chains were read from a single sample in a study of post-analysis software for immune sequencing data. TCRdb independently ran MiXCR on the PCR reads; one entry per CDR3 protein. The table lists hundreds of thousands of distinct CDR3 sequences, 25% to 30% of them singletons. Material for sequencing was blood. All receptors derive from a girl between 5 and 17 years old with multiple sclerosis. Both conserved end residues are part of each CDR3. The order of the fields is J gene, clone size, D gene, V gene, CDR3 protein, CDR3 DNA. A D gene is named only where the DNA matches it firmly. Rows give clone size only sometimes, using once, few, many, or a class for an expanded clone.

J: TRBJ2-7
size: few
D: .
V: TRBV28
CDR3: CASSTDRRVAEQYF
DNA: TGTGCCAGCAGCACGGACAGACGGGTCGCCGAGCAGTACTTC

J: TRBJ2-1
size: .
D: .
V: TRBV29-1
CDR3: CSVGAKSSYNEQFF
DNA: TGCAGCGTTGGGGCTAAGAGCTCCTACAATGAGCAGTTCTTC

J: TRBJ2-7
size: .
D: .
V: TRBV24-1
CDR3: CATSDNLPVGGGYYEQYF
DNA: TGTGCCACCAGTGACAACCTCCCCGTGGGGGGGGGCTACTACGAGCAGTACTTC

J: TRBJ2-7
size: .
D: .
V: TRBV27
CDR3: CASSPLRFRHEQYF
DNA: TGTGCCAGCAGTCCGCTAAGGTTCCGCCACGAGCAGTACTTC

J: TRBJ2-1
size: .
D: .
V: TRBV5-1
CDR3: CASSLDSSSGEQFF
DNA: TGCGCCAGCAGTCTAGACTCCTCTTCTGGTGAGCAGTTCTTC

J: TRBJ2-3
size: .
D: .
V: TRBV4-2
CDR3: CASSLQTGLTDTQYF
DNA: TGTGCCAGCAGCCTGCAAACCGGATTGACAGATACGCAGTATTTT

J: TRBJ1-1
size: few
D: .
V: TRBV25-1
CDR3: CATRSRYTEAFF
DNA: TGTGCCACCAGAAGCAGGTACACTGAAGCTTTCTTT

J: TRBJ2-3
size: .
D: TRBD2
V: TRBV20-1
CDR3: CSAGTTSGRAGDTQYF
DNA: TGCAGTGCTGGAACGACTAGCGGGAGGGCCGGGGATACGCAGTATTTT

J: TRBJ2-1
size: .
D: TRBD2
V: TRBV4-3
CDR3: CASSHLVTGTSYNEQFF
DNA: TGCGCCAGCAGCCATTTGGTGACCGGGACTAGCTACAATGAGCAGTTCTTC

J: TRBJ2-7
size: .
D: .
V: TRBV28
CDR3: CASQTTDAYEQYF
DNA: TGTGCCAGTCAGACGACAGATGCCTACGAGCAGTACTTC

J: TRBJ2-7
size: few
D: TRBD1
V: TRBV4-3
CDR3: CASSQDRTGREEQYF
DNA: TGCGCCAGCAGCCAAGATAGGACAGGGCGGGAAGAGCAGTACTTC

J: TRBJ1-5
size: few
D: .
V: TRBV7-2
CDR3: CASSLVLGGHQPQHF
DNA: TGTGCCAGCAGCTTAGTGTTGGGGGGCCATCAGCCCCAGCATTTT

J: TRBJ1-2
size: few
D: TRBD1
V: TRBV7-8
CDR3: CASSPQRDRAWGYTF
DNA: TGTGCCAGCAGCCCTCAACGGGACAGGGCGTGGGGCTACACCTTC

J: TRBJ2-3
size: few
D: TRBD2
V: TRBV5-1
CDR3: CASSSGLAPTGDTQYF
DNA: TGCGCCAGCAGCTCAGGACTAGCGCCGACCGGGGATACGCAGTATTTT

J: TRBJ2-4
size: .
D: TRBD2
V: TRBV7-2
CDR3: CASSSRTSGTHYKQYF
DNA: TGTGCCAGCAGCTCCCGGACTAGCGGAACTCACTACAAGCAGTACTTC

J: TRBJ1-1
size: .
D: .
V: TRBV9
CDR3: CASSVRRTVNTEAFF
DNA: TGTGCCAGCAGCGTGCGTCGGACGGTGAACACTGAAGCTTTCTTT

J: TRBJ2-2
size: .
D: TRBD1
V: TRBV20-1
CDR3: CSAPDRGRIGELFF
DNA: TGCAGTGCCCCGGACAGGGGGCGCATCGGGGAGCTGTTTTTT

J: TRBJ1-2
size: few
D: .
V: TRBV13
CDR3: CASSLGLGGSGGYTF
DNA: TGTGCCAGCAGCTTAGGCCTCGGAGGGTCTGGTGGCTACACCTTC

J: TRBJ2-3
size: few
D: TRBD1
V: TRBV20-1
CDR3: CSRDRGTDTQYF
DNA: TGCAGCCGGGACAGGGGTACAGATACGCAGTATTTT

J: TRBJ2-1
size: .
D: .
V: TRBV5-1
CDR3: CASSLSTVSEQFF
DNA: TGCGCCAGCAGCTTGTCTACAGTCAGTGAGCAGTTCTTC

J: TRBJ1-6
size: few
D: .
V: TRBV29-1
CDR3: CSAADGNSPLHF
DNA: TGCAGCGCCGCCGACGGAAATTCACCCCTCCACTTT

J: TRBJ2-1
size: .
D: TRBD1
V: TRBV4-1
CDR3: CASSQVERVGTGSLLQYEQFF
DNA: TGCGCCAGCAGCCAAGTGGAGCGGGTGGGGACAGGGTCCCTCCTACAATATGAGCAGTTCTTC